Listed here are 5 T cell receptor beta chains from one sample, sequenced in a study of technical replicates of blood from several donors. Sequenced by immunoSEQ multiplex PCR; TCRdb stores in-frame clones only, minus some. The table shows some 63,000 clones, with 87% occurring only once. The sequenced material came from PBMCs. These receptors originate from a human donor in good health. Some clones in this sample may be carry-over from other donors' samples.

The CDR3 DNA sequence: TGTGCCAGCAGCTTAGGCCAGGGGTACGATACGCAGTATTTT. Translating gives CASSLGQGYDTQYF. The chain combines TRBV7-9 with TRBJ2-3; D is perhaps TRBD1 (6 bases). The germline V gene has CDR1 SEHNR and CDR2 FQNEAQ (reference sequence). Trimming removed 1 base from V and 6 bases from J, with 11 bases in between. The CDR3 is 14 residues long.

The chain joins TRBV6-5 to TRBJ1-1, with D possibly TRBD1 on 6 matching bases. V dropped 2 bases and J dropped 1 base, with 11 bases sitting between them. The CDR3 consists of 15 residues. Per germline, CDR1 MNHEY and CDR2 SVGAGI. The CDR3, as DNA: TGTGCCAGCAGTTACAACGGACAGAGGAACACTGAAGCTTTCTTT. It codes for CASSYNGQRNTEAFF.

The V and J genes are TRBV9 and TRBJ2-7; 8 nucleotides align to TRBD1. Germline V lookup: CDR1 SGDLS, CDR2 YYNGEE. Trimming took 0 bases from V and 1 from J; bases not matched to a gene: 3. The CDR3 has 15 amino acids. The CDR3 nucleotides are TGTGCCAGCAGCGTAGGAACAGGGGGTTCCTACGAGCAGTACTTC. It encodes CASSVGTGGSYEQYF.

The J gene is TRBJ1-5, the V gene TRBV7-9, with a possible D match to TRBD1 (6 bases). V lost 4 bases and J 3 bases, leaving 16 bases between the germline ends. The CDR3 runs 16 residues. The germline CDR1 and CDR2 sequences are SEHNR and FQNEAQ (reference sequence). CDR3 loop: CASSSAAGGANQPQHF. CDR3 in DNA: TGTGCCAGCAGCTCTGCAGCGGGGGGCGCCAATCAGCCCCAGCATTTT.

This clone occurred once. The CDR3: CASSPYGGGYGYTF. The CDR3 DNA sequence: TGTGCCAGCAGCCCCTATGGGGGGGGCTATGGCTACACCTTC. The chain recombines TRBV6-1 with TRBJ1-2; D perhaps matches TRBD1 (5 bases). Germline CDR1 is MNHNS and CDR2 is SASEGT. Trimming removed 6 bases from V and 4 bases from J, with 15 bases in between. This CDR3 contains 14 residues.